Following are 22 T cell receptor beta chains from one sample sequenced in a study of shared clonotypes between healthy human individuals. Naive CD8 cells were CD45RO-negative, positively selected for CCR7, excluding terminally differentiated effector memory CD45RA+ cells. The table came from immunoSEQ multiplex PCR; TCRdb's copy has only in-frame clones and leaves some out. The top ten clones hold about 24% of a sample with over 800,000 clones, about 92% of them seen once. Sequencing was carried out using naive CD8+ T cells sorted from blood. These receptors all stem from a man aged 25 to 40 in good health.

The CDR3 DNA reads TGCGCCAGCAGCCAAGATTTAGCGGGAGGGGCTAATAGGGGGGAGCTGTTTTTT. It codes for CASSQDLAGGANRGELFF. The V call is TRBV4-3, the J call TRBJ2-2, with 11 bases lining up with TRBD2. Germline V gives CDR1 LGHNA, CDR2 YSLEER. The CDR3 is 18 residues long. The ends lost 0 bases at V and 8 bases at J; junction bases unmatched: 11.

The rearrangement links TRBV2 to TRBJ2-1; 13 bases agree with TRBD2. Germline-derived CDR1 and CDR2 are SNHLY and FYNNEI. Losses at the gene ends were 5 bases for V and 8 bases for J; bases not matched to a gene: 6. The length of the CDR3 is 15 residues. Written as DNA, the CDR3 is TGTGCCAGCAGTCGGACTAGCGGGAGTTTAGATGAGCAGTTCTTC. As protein: CASSRTSGSLDEQFF.

The chain couples TRBV6-5 to TRBJ2-7; D perhaps matches TRBD1 (5 bases). The CDR3 consists of 15 residues. V was pared by 6 bases and J by 4 bases, with 19 bases between. Germline CDR1 MNHEY, CDR2 SVGAGI. The CDR3 DNA reads as TGTGCCAGCAGCCACCCCTCGCAGGGTCGGTACGAGCAGTACTTC. Translation: CASSHPSQGRYEQYF.

The chain is built from TRBV7-9 and TRBJ1-1; D unclear. Germline assignment: CDR1 SEHNR and CDR2 FQNEAQ (reference sequence). CDR3 length: 12 amino acids. Trimming stripped 7 bases from V and 1 base from J, with 7 bases between. CDR3 DNA sequence: TGTGCCAGCATGCTAACGAACACTGAAGCTTTCTTT. Translating gives CASMLTNTEAFF.

The chain recombines TRBV5-4 with TRBJ2-1; D may correspond to TRBD1 or TRBD2 (6 bases each). V was trimmed by 2 bases and J by 5 bases, leaving 11 bases between them. There are 14 residues in the CDR3. Germline lookup yields CDR1 SGHNT and CDR2 YYREEE (reference sequence). The CDR3 loop is CASSLGGLHNEQFF. The CDR3 coding sequence is TGTGCCAGCAGCTTAGGGGGGCTACACAATGAGCAGTTCTTC. The full variable domain, in which reference TRBV5-4 and TRBJ2-1 provide the parts outside the CDR3, is ETGVTQSPTHLIKTRGQQVTLRCSSQSGHNTVSWYQQALGQGPQFIFQYYREEENGRGNFPPRFSGLQFPNYSSELNVNALELDDSALYLCASSLGGLHNEQFFGPGTRLTVL.

The rearrangement uses TRBV27 and TRBJ1-1, with D uncertain. CDR1 and CDR2 (germline): MNHEY, SMNVEV (reference sequence). V was cut by 3 bases and J by 0 bases, with 11 bases left in between. The CDR3 spans 15 residues. CDR3 amino acids: CASSFSAAMNTEAFF. CDR3 bases: TGTGCCAGCAGTTTTTCGGCAGCAATGAACACTGAAGCTTTCTTT.

The J gene is TRBJ1-1, the V gene TRBV28; D remains ambiguous. Germline V gene data show CDR1 as MDHEN and CDR2 as SYDVKM. Trimming removed 3 bases at V and 1 base at J, with 9 bases between. The CDR3 sequence is 14 residues long. The CDR3 region is CASSLMSGNTEAFF. CDR3 DNA: TGTGCCAGCAGTTTGATGAGTGGGAACACTGAAGCTTTCTTT.

V is TRBV6-1 and J is TRBJ2-2, with unresolved D. In germline, CDR1 is MNHNS, CDR2 SASEGT. The CDR3 loop spans 14 amino acids. V was trimmed by 4 bases and J by 2 bases, leaving 8 bases between them. The DNA of the CDR3 is TGTGCCAGCAGTGCCAGCGACAACACCGGGGAGCTGTTTTTT. It yields the protein CASSASDNTGELFF.

As concerns this clone: A much bigger clone sits one base away, suggesting this may be a read error. The chain carries TRBV6-5 and TRBJ2-7, with 12 bases identical to TRBD1. V shed 2 bases and J 5 bases; nucleotides not matched to a gene: 1. Germline lookup yields CDR1 MNHEY and CDR2 SVGAGI. This CDR3 is 14 amino acids long. CDR3 bases: TGTGCCAGCAGTTACGGGACAGGGGGCGACGAGCAGTACTTC. Translating it yields CASSYGTGGDEQYF.

The chain joins TRBV6-4 to TRBJ2-3; D gene unclear. V was clipped by 11 bases and J by 3 bases, with 15 bases between them. The CDR3 covers 13 residues. CDR1 and CDR2 from the germline V gene are MRHNA and SNTAGT. CDR3 residues: CAHGETLTDTQYF. The CDR3 coding sequence is TGTGCCCACGGCGAGACACTTACAGATACGCAGTATTTT.

Details on this clone: The junction and the germline gene differ at one end; a read error may be behind it. Distinct nucleotide sequences in the sample also encode this CDR3. The rearrangement uses TRBV4-1 and TRBJ1-2; TRBD1 aligns across 9 bases. Germline CDR1 is MGHRA and CDR2 is YSYEKL. The CDR3 spans 14 residues. CDR3 loop: CASSQRQGGYGYTF. The CDR3 nucleotides are TGCGCTAGCAGCCAGAGACAGGGGGGCTATGGCTACACCTTC.

The chain combines TRBV6-6 with TRBJ1-1, with a weak D call TRBD1 (5 bases). V was trimmed by 7 bases and J by 6 bases, leaving 21 bases between them. This CDR3 has 15 residues. The germline CDR1 and CDR2 sequences are MNHNY and SVGAGI (reference sequence). The CDR3 here is CASNLPGAGGAEAFF. The CDR3 DNA is TGTGCCAGCAACCTCCCCGGGGCAGGAGGCGCTGAAGCTTTCTTT.

The V gene is TRBV5-1, the J gene TRBJ2-1; TRBD2 matches 14 bases. Looked up from germline, CDR1 is SGHRS and CDR2 is YFSETQ. J was trimmed by 8 bases and V by 3 bases; bases with no gene match: 4. This CDR3 is built from 15 residues. CDR3 bases: TGCGCCAGCAGCTCCGGGACTAGCGGGAGTGATGAGCAGTTCTTC. Its translation is CASSSGTSGSDEQFF.

The gene calls are TRBV28 and TRBJ2-7, with D maybe TRBD1 (5 bases). V lost 3 bases and J 0 bases, leaving 21 bases between the germline ends. CDR3 length: 18 residues. Germline assignment: CDR1 MDHEN and CDR2 SYDVKM. The CDR3 reads CASSFPQVETSSSYEQYF. As DNA, the CDR3 is TGTGCCAGCAGTTTCCCACAGGTTGAAACCTCGAGCTCCTACGAGCAGTACTTC. Based on the CDR3 plus reference TRBV28 and TRBJ2-7, the full variable domain is DVKVTQSSRYLVKRTGEKVFLECVQDMDHENMFWYRQDPGLGLRLIYFSYDVKMKEKGDIPEGYSVSREKKERFSLILESASTNQTSMYLCASSFPQVETSSSYEQYFGPGTRLTVT.

This chain connects TRBV5-1 to TRBJ2-2, with 11 bases lining up with TRBD2. CDR1 and CDR2 (germline): SGHRS, YFSETQ. The CDR3 sequence is 16 residues long. After removal of 4 bases from V and 0 bases from J, the junction contained 2 bases not matched to a gene. The CDR3 region has the DNA TGCGCCAGCAGCCTGGGACTAGCGGCGAACACCGGGGAGCTGTTTTTT. Translating gives CASSLGLAANTGELFF.

The genes are TRBV19 and TRBJ2-7; the match to TRBD2 covers 11 bases. This CDR3 spans 16 amino acids. Germline V gives CDR1 LNHDA, CDR2 SQIVND (reference sequence). V lost 5 bases, J lost 5 bases, and 11 bases stayed unmatched. Written as DNA, the CDR3 is TGTGCCAGTAGTGGGGGACTAGCGGCGACGTTCGACGAGCAGTACTTC. The encoded protein is CASSGGLAATFDEQYF.

The rearrangement links TRBV5-4 to TRBJ2-7; 9 bases match TRBD2. Germline trimming cut 0 bases from V and 2 bases from J; bases unmatched to any gene: 9. The CDR3 runs 17 residues. Germline CDR1 reads SGHNT; CDR2 reads YYREEE (reference sequence). DNA of the CDR3: TGTGCCAGCAGCTTGGAGTGGGCTAGCGGGAACACCTACGAGCAGTACTTC. Its translation: CASSLEWASGNTYEQYF. Full variable domain (outside the CDR3, taken from reference TRBV5-4 and TRBJ2-7): ETGVTQSPTHLIKTRGQQVTLRCSSQSGHNTVSWYQQALGQGPQFIFQYYREEENGRGNFPPRFSGLQFPNYSSELNVNALELDDSALYLCASSLEWASGNTYEQYFGPGTRLTVT.

This chain joins TRBV27 and TRBJ1-5, with D perhaps TRBD1 (6 bases). Trimming left V 9 bases short and J 5 bases short, with 17 bases between. The CDR3 sequence is 14 residues long. The germline CDR1 and CDR2 sequences are MNHEY and SMNVEV (reference sequence). The DNA for the CDR3 is TGTGCCAGTAGAAAGGGGGTTAGGGATCAGCCCCAGCATTTT. Its protein product is CASRKGVRDQPQHF.

The V and J genes are TRBV7-6 and TRBJ2-7; D tentatively fits TRBD1 or TRBD2 (5 bases each). V shed 5 bases and J shed 0 bases, with 11 bases lying between them. Germline V gene sequence: CDR1 SGHVS, CDR2 FNYEAQ. This CDR3 is built from 14 residues. The CDR3 loop is CASSPEGNSYEQYF. The DNA for the CDR3 is TGTGCCAGCAGCCCCGAGGGGAACTCCTACGAGCAGTACTTC. The full variable domain, rest sourced from reference TRBV7-6 and TRBJ2-7, is GAGVSQSPRYKVTKRGQDVALRCDPISGHVSLYWYRQALGQGPEFLTYFNYEAQQDKSGLPNDRFSAERPEGSISTLTIQRTEQRDSAMYRCASSPEGNSYEQYFGPGTRLTVT.

The rearrangement joins TRBV4-1 to TRBJ2-1; perhaps TRBD1 as D (6 bases). CDR1 and CDR2 (germline): MGHRA, YSYEKL. The germline V and J ends were trimmed by 0 bases and 9 bases, with 12 bases remaining between them. This CDR3 comprises 14 residues. CDR3 nucleotide sequence: TGCGCCAGCAGCCAAGAGGGGGCCAGATCTGAGCAGTTCTTC. Translation: CASSQEGARSEQFF.

This clone showed up just once. The junction departs from germline at one end; a sequencing error may be responsible. The rearrangement links TRBV7-7 to TRBJ2-5; TRBD2 agrees at 9 bases. The CDR3 runs to 15 residues. Germline-derived CDR1 and CDR2 are SSHAT and FNYEAQ (reference sequence). CDR3 DNA sequence: TGTGCTAGCAGCTACCTTAGCGGGAGCCAAGAGACCCAGTACTTC. Translating it yields CASSYLSGSQETQYF.

CDR3 region: CANTAWGLNTEAFF. For the CDR3, the DNA is TGTGCCAACACAGCGTGGGGATTGAACACTGAAGCTTTCTTT. J is TRBJ1-1 and V is TRBV14; no clear D gene. The CDR3 runs to 14 residues. V lost 10 bases, J lost 0 bases, and 15 bases lay in between. The germline gives CDR1 SGHDN, CDR2 FVKESK.